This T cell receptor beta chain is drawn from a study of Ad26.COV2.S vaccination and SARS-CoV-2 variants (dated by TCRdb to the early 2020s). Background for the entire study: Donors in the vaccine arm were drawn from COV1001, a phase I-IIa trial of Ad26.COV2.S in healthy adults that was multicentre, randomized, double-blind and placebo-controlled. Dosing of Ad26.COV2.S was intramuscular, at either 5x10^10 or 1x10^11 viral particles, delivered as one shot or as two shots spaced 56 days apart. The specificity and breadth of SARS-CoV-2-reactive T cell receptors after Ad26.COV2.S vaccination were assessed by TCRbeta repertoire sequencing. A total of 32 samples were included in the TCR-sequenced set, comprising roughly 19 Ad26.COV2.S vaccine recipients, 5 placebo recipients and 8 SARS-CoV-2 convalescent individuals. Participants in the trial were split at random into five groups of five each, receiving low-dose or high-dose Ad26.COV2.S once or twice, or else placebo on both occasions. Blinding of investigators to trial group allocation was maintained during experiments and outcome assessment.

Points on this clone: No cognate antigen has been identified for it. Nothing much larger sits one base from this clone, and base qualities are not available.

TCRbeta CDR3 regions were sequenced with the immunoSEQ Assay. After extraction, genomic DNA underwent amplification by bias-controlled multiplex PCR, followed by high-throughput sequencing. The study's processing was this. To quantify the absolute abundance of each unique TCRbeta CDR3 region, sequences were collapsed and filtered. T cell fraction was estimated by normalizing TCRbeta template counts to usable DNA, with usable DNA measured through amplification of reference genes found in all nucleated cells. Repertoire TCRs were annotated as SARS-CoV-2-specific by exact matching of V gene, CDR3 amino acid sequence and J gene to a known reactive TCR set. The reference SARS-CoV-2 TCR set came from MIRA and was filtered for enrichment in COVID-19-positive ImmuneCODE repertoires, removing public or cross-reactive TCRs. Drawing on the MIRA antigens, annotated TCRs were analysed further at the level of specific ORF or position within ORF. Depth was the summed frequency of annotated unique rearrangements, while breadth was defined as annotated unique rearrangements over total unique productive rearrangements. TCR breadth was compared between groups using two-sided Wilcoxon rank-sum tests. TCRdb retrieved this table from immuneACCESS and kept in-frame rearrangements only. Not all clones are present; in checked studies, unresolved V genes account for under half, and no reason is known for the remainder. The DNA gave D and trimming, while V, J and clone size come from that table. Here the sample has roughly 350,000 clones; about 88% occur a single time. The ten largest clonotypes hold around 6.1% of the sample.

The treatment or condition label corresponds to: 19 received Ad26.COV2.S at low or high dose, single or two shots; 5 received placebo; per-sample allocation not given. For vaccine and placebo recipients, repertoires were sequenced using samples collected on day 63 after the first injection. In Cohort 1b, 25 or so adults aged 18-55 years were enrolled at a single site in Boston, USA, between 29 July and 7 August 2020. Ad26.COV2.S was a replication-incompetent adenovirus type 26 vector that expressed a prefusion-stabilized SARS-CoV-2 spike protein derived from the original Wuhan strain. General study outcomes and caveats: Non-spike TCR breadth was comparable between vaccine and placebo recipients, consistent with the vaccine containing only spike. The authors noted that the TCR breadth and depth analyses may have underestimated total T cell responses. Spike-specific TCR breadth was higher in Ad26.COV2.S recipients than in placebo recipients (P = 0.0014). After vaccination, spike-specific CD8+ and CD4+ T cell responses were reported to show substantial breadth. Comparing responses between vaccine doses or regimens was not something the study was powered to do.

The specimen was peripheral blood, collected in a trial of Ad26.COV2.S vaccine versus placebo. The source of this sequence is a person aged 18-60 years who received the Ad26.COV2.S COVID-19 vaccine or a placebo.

This receptor carries the CDR3 CSVEAKAEQYF. The nucleotide sequence reads TGCAGCGTTGAAGCAAAGGCCGAGCAGTACTTC. The chain employs TRBV29-1 and TRBJ2-7, with the identity of the D gene unclear. Trimming at the junction amounts to 1 base on V and 6 bases on J, and the germline ends lie 7 bases apart. The germline V gene encodes CDR1 SQVTM and CDR2 ANQGSEA. Spanning cysteine to phenylalanine, the CDR3 consists of 11 amino acids. CDR3 DNA is the only sequence kept; it has 33 bases, read in frame from the first base.